The source of this T cell receptor beta chain is a study of beta chain features in type 1 diabetes. Expressed TCRB transcripts were sequenced because the entire RNA isolate underwent reverse transcription. TCRdb's copy holds only in-frame clones and misses some; the assay was immunoSEQ multiplex PCR. Of about 52,000 clones listed, under 45% are singletons. This clone came up a few times. Its cognate antigen is unknown. Between the trimmed V and J ends, which lost 4 bases and 9 bases, there was a span of 14 bases. From germline, CDR1 is SGDLS and CDR2 YYNGEE. This CDR3 contains 13 residues. CD45RO/CCR7/CD25/CD127/CD95/CD27 sorting isolated CD4+ naive, central memory, regulatory and stem cell-like memory cells. Study-wide results and limits: A potential influence of HLA type upon TCRB rearrangement remained unresolved herein. Comparison showed that naive, central memory and Treg TCRB repertoires appeared more similar among patients than among healthy donors. TCRB CDR3 length was moderately but significantly reduced in all four CD4+ subsets of Type 1 diabetes patients. Patients and controls would be equally affected if PCR favored shorter templates.

The source of this sequence is a man aged 25 to 40 with type 1 diabetes. The material sequenced was Tregs from blood. The chain has TRBV9 and TRBJ2-1; weak D call: TRBD2 (6 bases). As DNA, the CDR3 is TGTGCCAGCAGCTCTCACCGGGGAGGTGAGCAGTTCTTC. It specifies CASSSHRGGEQFF.